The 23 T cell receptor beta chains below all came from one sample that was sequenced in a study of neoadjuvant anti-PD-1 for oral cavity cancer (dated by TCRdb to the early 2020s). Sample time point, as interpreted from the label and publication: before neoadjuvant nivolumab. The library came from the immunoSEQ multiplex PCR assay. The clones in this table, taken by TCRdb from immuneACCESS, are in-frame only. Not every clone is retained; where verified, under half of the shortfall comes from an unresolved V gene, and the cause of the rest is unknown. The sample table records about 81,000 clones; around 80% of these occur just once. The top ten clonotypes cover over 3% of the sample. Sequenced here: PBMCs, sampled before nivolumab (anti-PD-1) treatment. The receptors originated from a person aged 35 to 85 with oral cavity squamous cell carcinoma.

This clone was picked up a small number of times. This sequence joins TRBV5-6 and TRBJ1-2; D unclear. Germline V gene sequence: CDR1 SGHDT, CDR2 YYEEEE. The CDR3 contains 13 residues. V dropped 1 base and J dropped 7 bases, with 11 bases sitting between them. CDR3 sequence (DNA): TGTGCCAGCAGCTTGCCTGCAGAGGGTGGCTACACCTTC. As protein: CASSLPAEGGYTF.

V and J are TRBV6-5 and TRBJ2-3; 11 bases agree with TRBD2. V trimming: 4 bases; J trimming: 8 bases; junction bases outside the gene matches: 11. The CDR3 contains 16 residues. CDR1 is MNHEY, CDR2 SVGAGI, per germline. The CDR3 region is CASSSPLLAGDRTQYF. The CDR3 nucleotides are TGTGCCAGCAGTTCCCCACTACTAGCGGGAGACCGTACGCAGTATTTT.

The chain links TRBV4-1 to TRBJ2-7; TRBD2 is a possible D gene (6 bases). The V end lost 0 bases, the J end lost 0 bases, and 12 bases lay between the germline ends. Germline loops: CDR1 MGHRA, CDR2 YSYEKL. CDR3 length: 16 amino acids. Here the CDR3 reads CASSQDSGLSSYEQYF. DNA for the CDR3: TGCGCCAGCAGCCAAGATAGCGGTCTAAGCTCCTACGAGCAGTACTTC.

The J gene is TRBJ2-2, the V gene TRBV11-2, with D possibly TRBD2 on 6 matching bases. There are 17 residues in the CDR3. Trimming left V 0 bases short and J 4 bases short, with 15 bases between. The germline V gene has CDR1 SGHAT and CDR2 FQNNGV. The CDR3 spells CASSLDRGGKGTGELFF. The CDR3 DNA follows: TGTGCCAGCAGCTTAGATCGGGGCGGGAAGGGCACCGGGGAGCTGTTTTTT. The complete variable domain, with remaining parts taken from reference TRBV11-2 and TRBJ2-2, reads EAGVAQSPRYKIIEKRQSVAFWCNPISGHATLYWYQQILGQGPKLLIQFQNNGVVDDSQLPKDRFSAERLKGVDSTLKIQPAKLEDSAVYLCASSLDRGGKGTGELFFGEGSRLTVL.

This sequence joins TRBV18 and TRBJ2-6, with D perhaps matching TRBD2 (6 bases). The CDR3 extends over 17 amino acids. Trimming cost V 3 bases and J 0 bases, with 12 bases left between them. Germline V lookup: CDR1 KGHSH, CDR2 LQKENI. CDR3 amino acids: CASSPLASSSGANVLTF. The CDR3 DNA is TGTGCCAGCTCACCGCTAGCGAGCAGCTCTGGGGCCAACGTCCTGACTTTC.

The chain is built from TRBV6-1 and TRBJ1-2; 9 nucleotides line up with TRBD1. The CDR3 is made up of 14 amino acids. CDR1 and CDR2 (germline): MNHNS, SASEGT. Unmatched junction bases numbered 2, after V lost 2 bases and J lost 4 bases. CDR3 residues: CASSETGGSYGYTF. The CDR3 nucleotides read TGTGCCAGCAGTGAAACAGGGGGCTCCTATGGCTACACCTTC.

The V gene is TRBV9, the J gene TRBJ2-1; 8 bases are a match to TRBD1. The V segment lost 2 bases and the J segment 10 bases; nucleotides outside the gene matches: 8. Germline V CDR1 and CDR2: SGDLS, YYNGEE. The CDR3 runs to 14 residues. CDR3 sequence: CASSVGQGLGEQFF. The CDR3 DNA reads TGTGCCAGCAGCGTCGGACAGGGTCTGGGGGAGCAGTTCTTC.

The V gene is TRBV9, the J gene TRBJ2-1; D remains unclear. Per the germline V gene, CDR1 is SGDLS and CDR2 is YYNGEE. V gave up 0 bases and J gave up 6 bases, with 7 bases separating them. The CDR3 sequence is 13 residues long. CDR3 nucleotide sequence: TGTGCCAGCAGCGTAGGGACGCCCAATGAGCAGTTCTTC. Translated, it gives CASSVGTPNEQFF.

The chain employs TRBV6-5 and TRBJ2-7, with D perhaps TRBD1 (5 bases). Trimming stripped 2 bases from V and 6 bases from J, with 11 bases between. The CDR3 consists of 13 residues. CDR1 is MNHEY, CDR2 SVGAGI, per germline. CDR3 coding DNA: TGTGCCAGCAGTTACGCAGACAGAGGCGAGCAGTACTTC. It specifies CASSYADRGEQYF.

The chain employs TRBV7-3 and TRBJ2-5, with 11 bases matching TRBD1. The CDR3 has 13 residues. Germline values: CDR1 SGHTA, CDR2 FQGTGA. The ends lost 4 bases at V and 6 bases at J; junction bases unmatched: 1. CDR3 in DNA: TGTGCCAGCAGCTCGGACAGGGGGCAGACCCAGTACTTC. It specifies CASSSDRGQTQYF.

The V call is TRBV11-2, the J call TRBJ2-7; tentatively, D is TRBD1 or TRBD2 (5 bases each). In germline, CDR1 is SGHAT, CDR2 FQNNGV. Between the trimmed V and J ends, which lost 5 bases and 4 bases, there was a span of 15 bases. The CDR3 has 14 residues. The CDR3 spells CASSPGTGGYEQYF. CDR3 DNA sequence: TGTGCCAGCAGCCCCGGGACGGGCGGTTACGAGCAGTACTTC.

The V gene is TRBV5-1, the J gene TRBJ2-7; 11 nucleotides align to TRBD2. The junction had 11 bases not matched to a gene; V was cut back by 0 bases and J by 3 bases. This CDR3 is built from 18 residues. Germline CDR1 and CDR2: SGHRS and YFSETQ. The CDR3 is CASSLGGNSGRAFYEQYF. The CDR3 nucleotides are TGCGCCAGCAGCTTGGGGGGGAATAGCGGGAGGGCCTTCTACGAGCAGTACTTC. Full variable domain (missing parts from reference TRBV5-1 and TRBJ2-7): KAGVTQTPRYLIKTRGQQVTLSCSPISGHRSVSWYQQTPGQGLQFLFEYFSETQRNKGNFPGRFSGRQFSNSRSEMNVSTLELGDSALYLCASSLGGNSGRAFYEQYFGPGTRLTVT.

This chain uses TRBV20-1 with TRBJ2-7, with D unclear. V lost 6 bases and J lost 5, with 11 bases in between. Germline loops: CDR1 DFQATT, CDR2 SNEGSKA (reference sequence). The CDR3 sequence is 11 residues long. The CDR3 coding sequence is TGCAGTGCATCGGACCGCGACGAGCAGTACTTC. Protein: CSASDRDEQYF.

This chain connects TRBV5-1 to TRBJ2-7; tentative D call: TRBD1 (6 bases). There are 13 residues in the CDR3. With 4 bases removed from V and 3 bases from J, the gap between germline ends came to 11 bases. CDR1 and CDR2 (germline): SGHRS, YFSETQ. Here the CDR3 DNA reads TGCGCCAGCAGCCCCCGGGACAACTACGAGCAGTACTTC. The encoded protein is CASSPRDNYEQYF.

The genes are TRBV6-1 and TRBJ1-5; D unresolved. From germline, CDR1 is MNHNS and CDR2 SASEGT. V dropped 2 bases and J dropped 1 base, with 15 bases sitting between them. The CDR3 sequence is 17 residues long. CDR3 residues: CASSEMGGGQSNQPQHF. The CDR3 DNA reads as TGTGCCAGCAGTGAAATGGGTGGAGGGCAAAGCAATCAGCCCCAGCATTTT.

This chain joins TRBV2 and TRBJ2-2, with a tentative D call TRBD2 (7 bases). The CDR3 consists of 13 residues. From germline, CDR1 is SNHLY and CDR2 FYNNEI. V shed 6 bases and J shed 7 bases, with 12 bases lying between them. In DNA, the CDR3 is TGTGCCAGCAGCCCAAGGGGGGGCGGGGAGCTGTTTTTT. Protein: CASSPRGGGELFF.

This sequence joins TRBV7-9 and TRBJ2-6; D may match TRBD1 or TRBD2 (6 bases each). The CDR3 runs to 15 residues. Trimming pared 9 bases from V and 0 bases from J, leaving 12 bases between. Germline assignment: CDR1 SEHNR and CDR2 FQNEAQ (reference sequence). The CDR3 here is CASSGASSGANVLTF. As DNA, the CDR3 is TGTGCCAGTTCGGGGGCCTCCTCTGGGGCCAACGTCCTGACTTTC. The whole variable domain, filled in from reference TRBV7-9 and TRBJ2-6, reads DTGVSQNPRHKITKRGQNVTFRCDPISEHNRLYWYRQTLGQGPEFLTYFQNEAQLEKSRLLSDRFSAERPKGSFSTLEIQRTEQGDSAMYLCASSGASSGANVLTFGAGSRLTVL.

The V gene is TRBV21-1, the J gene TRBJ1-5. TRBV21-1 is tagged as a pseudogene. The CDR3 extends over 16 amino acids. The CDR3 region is CASSKIDLKSNQPQHF. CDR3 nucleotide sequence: TGTGCCAGCAGCAAAATCGACTTAAAATCGAATCAGCCCCAGCATTTT.

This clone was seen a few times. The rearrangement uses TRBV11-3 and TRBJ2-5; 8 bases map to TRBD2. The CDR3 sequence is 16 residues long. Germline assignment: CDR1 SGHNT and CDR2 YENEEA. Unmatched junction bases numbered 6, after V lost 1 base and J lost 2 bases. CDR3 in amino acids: CASSLVSSGQQETQYF. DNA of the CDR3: TGTGCCAGCAGCTTAGTATCTAGCGGGCAACAAGAGACCCAGTACTTC.

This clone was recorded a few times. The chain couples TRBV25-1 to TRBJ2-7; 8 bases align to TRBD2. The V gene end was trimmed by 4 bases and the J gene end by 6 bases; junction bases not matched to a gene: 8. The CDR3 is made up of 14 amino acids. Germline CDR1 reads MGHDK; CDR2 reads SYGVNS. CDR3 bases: TGTGCCAGCAGTGGTAAAGCGGGAGTTAGCGAGCAGTACTTC. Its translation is CASSGKAGVSEQYF.

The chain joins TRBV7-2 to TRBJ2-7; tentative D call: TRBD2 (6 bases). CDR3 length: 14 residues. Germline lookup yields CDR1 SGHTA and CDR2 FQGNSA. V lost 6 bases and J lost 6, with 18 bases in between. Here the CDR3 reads CASRGPRDGGEQYF. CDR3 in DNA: TGTGCCAGCAGGGGCCCACGGGACGGGGGCGAGCAGTACTTC.

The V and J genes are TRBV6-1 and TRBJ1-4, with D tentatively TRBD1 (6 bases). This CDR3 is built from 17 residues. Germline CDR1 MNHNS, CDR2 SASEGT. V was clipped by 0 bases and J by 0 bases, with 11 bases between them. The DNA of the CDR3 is TGTGCCAGCAGTGAAGCGACAGGCGGTCCAACTAATGAAAAACTGTTTTTT. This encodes CASSEATGGPTNEKLFF.

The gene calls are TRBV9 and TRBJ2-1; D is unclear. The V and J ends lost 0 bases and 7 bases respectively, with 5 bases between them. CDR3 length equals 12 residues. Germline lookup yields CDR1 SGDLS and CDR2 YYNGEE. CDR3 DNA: TGTGCCAGCAGCGTAGATGGAAATGAGCAGTTCTTC. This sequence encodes CASSVDGNEQFF.